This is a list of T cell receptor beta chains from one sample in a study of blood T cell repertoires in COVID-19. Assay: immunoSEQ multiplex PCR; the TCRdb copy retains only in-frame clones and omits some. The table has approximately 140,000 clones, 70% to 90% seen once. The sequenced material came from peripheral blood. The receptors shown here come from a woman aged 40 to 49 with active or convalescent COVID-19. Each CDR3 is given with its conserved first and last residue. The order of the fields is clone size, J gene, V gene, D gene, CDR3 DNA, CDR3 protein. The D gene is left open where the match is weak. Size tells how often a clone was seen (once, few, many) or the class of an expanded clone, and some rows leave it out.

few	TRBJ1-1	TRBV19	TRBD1	TGTGCCAGTAGGACAGGGTGGGATTTGAACACTGAAGCTTTCTTT	CASRTGWDLNTEAFF
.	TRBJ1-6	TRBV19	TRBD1	TGTGCCAGTAGTATAGAGACGGGACAGCCGACCCTCCACTTT	CASSIETGQPTLHF
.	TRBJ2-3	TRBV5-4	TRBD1	TGTGCCAGCAGCTTACTCGGGACAGGGGCTTACGATACGCAGTATTTT	CASSLLGTGAYDTQYF
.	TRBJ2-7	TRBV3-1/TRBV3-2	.	TGTGCCAGCAGCCACTTCCTGGCAGGGAGGTCCTACGAGCAGTACTTC	CASSHFLAGRSYEQYF
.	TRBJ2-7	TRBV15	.	TGTGCCACCAGCAGGCATAGCGGTACAAGCTCCTACGAGCAGTACTTC	CATSRHSGTSSYEQYF
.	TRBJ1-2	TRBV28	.	TGTGCCAGCAGCCCGGGAAGGAACTATGGCTACACCTTC	CASSPGRNYGYTF
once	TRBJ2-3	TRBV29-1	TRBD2	TGCAGCGTTGCCCGGACTAGCGGGGGGTGGGATACGCAGTATTTT	CSVARTSGGWDTQYF
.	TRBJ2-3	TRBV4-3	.	TGCGCCAGCAGCAGGGGTAGCACAGATACGCAGTATTTT	CASSRGSTDTQYF
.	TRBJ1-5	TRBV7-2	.	TGTGCCAGCAGCTTGTACCAGAGCAATCAGCCCCAGCATTTT	CASSLYQSNQPQHF
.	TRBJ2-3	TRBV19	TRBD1	TGTGCCAGTAGTATAACAGGGGGCAAGACAGATACGCAGTATTTT	CASSITGGKTDTQYF
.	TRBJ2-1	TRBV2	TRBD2	TGTGCCAGCAGTGGAGGTCTAGCGGGACGGGAGCAGTTCTTC	CASSGGLAGREQFF
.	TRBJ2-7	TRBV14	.	TGTGCCAGCAGCCAAATGGGTGGAGGCGAGCAGTACTTC	CASSQMGGGEQYF
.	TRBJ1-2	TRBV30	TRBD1	TGTGCCGGGGATCGACAGGGTCGAGATGGCTACACCTTC	CAGDRQGRDGYTF
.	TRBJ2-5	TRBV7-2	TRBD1	TGTGCCAGCAGCTCGGACAGGGGAGTAGAGACCCAGTACTTC	CASSSDRGVETQYF
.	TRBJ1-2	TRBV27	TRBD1	TGTGCCAGCAGTTTATTGGGACAGGGGTTTGGCTACACCTTC	CASSLLGQGFGYTF
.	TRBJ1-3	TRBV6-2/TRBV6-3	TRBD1	TGTGCCAGCAGTTACCATTACGGGACAGGACTCTCTGGAAACACCATATATTTT	CASSYHYGTGLSGNTIYF
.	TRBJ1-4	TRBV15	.	TGTGCCACCAGCAGAGGGACAGCTAATGAAAAACTGTTTTTT	CATSRGTANEKLFF
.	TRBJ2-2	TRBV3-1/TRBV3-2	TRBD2	TGTGCCAGCAGCCTCCGCGGGACTAGCGGGAGTCCGGGGGAGCTGTTTTTT	CASSLRGTSGSPGELFF
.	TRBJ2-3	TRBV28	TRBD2	TGTGCCAGCAGTTTACCCACGCCCCGGGGGGTCACAGATACGCAGTATTTT	CASSLPTPRGVTDTQYF
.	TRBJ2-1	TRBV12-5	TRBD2	TGTGCTAGTGGTTTGGGGACTAGCGGCCCCTACAATGAGCAGTTCTTC	CASGLGTSGPYNEQFF
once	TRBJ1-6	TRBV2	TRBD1	TGTGCCAGCTCCGAACAGGGGACGGATAATTCACCCCTCCACTTT	CASSEQGTDNSPLHF
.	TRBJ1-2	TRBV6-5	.	TGTGCCAGCAGTTTAAGGGGCTCTGGCTACACCTTC	CASSLRGSGYTF
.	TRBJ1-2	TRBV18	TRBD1	TGTGCCAGCTCACCACGTTTGACAGGGGGCCCCTACTATGGCTACACCTTC	CASSPRLTGGPYYGYTF
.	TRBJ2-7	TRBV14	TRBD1	TGTGCCAGCAGCCAAGAACAGGGGGGCGAGCAGTACTTC	CASSQEQGGEQYF
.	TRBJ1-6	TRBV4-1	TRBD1	TGCGCCAGCAGCCAGGGGGACAGGGCCGCTCCCCTCCACTTT	CASSQGDRAAPLHF